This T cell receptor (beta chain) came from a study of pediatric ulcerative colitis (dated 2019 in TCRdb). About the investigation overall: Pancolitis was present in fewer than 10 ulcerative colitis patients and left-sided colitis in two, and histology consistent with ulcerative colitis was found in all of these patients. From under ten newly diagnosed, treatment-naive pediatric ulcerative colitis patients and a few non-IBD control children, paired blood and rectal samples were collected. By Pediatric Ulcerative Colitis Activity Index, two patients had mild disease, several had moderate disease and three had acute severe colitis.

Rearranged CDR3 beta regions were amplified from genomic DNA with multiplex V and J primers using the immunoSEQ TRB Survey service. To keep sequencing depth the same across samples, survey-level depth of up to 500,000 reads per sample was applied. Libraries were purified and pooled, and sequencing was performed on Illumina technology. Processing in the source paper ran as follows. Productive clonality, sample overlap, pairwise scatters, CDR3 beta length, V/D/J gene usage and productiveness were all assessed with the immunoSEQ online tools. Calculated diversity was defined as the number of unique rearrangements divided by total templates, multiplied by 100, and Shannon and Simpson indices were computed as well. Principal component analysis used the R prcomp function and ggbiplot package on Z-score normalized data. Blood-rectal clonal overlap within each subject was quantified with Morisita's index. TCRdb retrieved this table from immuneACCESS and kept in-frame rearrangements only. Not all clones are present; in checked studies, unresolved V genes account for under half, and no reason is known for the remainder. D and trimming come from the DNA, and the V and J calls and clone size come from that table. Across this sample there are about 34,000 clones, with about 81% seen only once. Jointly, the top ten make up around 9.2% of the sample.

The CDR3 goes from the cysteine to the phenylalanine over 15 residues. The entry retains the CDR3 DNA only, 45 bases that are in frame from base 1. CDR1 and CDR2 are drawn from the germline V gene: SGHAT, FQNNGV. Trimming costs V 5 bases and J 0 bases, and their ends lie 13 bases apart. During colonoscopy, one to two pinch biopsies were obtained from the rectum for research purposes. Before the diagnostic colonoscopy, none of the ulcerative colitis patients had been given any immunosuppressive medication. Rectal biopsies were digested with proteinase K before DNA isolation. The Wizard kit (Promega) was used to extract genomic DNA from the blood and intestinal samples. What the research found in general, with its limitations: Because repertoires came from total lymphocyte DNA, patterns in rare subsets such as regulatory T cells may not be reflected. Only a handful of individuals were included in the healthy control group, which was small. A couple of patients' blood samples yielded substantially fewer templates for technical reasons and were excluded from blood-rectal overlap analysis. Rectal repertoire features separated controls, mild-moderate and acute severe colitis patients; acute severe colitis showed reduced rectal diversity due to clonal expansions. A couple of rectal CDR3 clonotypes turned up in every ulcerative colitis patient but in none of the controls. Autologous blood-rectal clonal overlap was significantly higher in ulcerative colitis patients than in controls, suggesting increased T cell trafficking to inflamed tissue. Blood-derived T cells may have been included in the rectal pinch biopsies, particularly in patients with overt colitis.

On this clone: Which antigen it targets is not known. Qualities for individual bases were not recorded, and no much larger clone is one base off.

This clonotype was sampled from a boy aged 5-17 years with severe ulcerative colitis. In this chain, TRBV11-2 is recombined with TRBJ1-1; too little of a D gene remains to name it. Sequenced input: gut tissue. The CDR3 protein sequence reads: CASSREAAMNTEAFF. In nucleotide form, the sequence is TGTGCCAGCAGCCGAGAGGCGGCTATGAACACTGAAGCTTTCTTT. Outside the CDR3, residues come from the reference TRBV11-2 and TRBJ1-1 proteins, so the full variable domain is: EAGVAQSPRYKIIEKRQSVAFWCNPISGHATLYWYQQILGQGPKLLIQFQNNGVVDDSQLPKDRFSAERLKGVDSTLKIQPAKLEDSAVYLCASSREAAMNTEAFFGQGTRLTVV.